The 9 T cell receptor beta chains below all came from one sample that was sequenced in a study of CD8+CD57+ T cells in acquired aplastic anemia. Only patients with CD8+CD57+ cell expansion on flow cytometry were chosen for sequencing. Genomic DNA, serving as template, underwent TCR beta VDJ and CDR3 profiling. TCRdb recomputed calls from the reads with MiXCR, one row per CDR3 protein. Of fewer than 200,000 distinct CDR3 sequences in the sample, about two thirds are singletons; the top ten hold around 45%. Sequenced sample: sorted CD4+, CD8+, or CD8+CD57+ T cells (not recorded which) from PBMCs. All receptors come from a human donor with aplastic anemia.

The gene calls are TRBV7-9 and TRBJ2-7; 12 bases map to TRBD2. V lost 5 bases to trimming and J lost 4 bases; unmatched junction nucleotides: 9. This CDR3 is built from 16 residues. Per germline, CDR1 SEHNR and CDR2 FQNEAQ (reference sequence). CDR3 amino acids: CASSLQTSGGVYEQYF. CDR3 nucleotides: TGTGCCAGCAGCCTACAGACTAGCGGGGGTGTATACGAGCAGTACTTC.

This chain connects TRBV2 to TRBJ1-5; TRBD1 matches 7 bases. Trimming removed 9 bases from V and 0 bases from J; junction bases left unmatched: 5. The germline CDR1 and CDR2 sequences are SNHLY and FYNNEI. The CDR3 is 14 residues long. The CDR3 DNA is TGTGCCAGTAAGGGGGCGAATAGCAATCAGCCCCAGCATTTT. Its protein product is CASKGANSNQPQHF.

The rearrangement links TRBV20-1 to TRBJ2-7; D remains ambiguous. CDR1 and CDR2 (germline): DFQATT, SNEGSKA (reference sequence). V was shortened by 3 bases and J by 3 bases, with 9 bases between the two germline ends. There are 12 residues in the CDR3. In DNA form, the CDR3 reads TGCAGTGCTAGTGCTGGGTACTACGAGCAGTACTTC. Translated: CSASAGYYEQYF.

The chain uses TRBV2 and TRBJ2-1; 11 bases line up with TRBD1. J lost 7 bases, V lost 5 bases, and 7 bases had no gene match. This CDR3 contains 15 residues. Germline CDR1 and CDR2: SNHLY and FYNNEI. CDR3 residues: CASSRDRGVMNEQFF. CDR3 coding DNA: TGTGCCAGCAGTCGGGACAGGGGGGTGATGAATGAGCAGTTCTTC.

The rearrangement uses TRBV20-1 and TRBJ2-5, with D perhaps assigned TRBD1 or TRBD2 (5 bases each). The length of the CDR3 is 15 residues. V lost 0 bases and J 1 base, leaving 12 bases between the germline ends. The germline CDR1 and CDR2 sequences are DFQATT and SNEGSKA (reference sequence). In nucleotides, the CDR3 is TGCAGTGCTAGAGATCCAAGGGACCCCCAAGAGACCCAGTACTTC. Protein sequence: CSARDPRDPQETQYF.

The chain has TRBV7-8 and TRBJ2-7; D unclear. Germline CDR1 reads SGHVS; CDR2 reads FQNEAQ. The germline V and J ends were trimmed by 3 bases and 1 base, with 10 bases remaining between them. CDR3 length: 14 amino acids. CDR3 sequence: CASSLVWSSYEQYF. The DNA for the CDR3 is TGTGCCAGCAGCTTGGTTTGGAGTTCCTACGAGCAGTACTTC. The full variable domain, rest sourced from reference TRBV7-8 and TRBJ2-7, is GAGVSQSPRYKVAKRGQDVALRCDPISGHVSLFWYQQALGQGPEFLTYFQNEAQLDKSGLPSDRFFAERPEGSVSTLKIQRTQQEDSAVYLCASSLVWSSYEQYFGPGTRLTVT.

V gene TRBV20-1 combines with J gene TRBJ2-7; 9 bases are a match to TRBD1. V shed 0 bases, J shed 5 bases, and the junction held 2 bases outside the gene matches. CDR1 is DFQATT and CDR2 is SNEGSKA in the germline V gene (reference sequence). The CDR3 spans 13 residues. The CDR3 DNA sequence: TGCAGTGCTAGAGAAACAGGGGGCGACGAGCAGTACTTC. It specifies CSARETGGDEQYF.

This clonotype was picked up one time. V is TRBV11-2 and J is TRBJ2-7; 13 bases line up with TRBD2. The J call may be in error: the DNA end matches TRBJ2-5 better. From germline, CDR1 is SGHAT and CDR2 FQNNGV. The CDR3 covers 15 residues. The CDR3 DNA is TGTGCCAGCAGCCCCACTAGCGGGGGGGTAGAGACCCAGTACTTC. It codes for CASSPTSGGVETQYF.

The chain is built from TRBV5-1 and TRBJ2-1; 10 nucleotides match TRBD2. CDR1 and CDR2 from the germline V gene are SGHRS and YFSETQ. The CDR3 loop spans 17 amino acids. The V segment lost 3 bases and the J segment 6 bases; nucleotides outside the gene matches: 12. The CDR3 protein is CASSSPVAGGGGNEQFF. CDR3 sequence (DNA): TGCGCCAGCAGCTCCCCCGTAGCGGGAGGTGGGGGCAATGAGCAGTTCTTC.